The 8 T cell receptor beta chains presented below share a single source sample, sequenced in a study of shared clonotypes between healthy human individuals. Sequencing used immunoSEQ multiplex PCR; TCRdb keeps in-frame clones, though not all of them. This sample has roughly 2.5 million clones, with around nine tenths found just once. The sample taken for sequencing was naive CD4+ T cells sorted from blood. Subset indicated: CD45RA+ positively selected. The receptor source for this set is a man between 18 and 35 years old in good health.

The CDR3 sequence: CASSQGRGPYEQYF. The CDR3 nucleotides are TGTGCCAGCTCACAGGGCCGAGGCCCCTACGAGCAGTACTTC. This chain links TRBV18 with TRBJ2-5; D call uncertain. The DNA end is a closer match to TRBJ2-7, so the J assignment may be wrong. This CDR3 comprises 14 residues. The germline gives CDR1 KGHSH, CDR2 LQKENI.

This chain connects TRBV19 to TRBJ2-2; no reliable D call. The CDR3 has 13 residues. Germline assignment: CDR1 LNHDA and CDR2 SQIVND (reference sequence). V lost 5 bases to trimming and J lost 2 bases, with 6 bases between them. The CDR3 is CASSLHNTGELFF. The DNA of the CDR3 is TGTGCCAGTAGTCTCCATAACACCGGGGAGCTGTTTTTT.

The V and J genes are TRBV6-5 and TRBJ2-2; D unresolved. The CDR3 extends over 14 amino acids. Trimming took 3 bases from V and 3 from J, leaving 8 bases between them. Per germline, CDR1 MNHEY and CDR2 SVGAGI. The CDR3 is CASSYSPDTGELFF. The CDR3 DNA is TGTGCCAGCAGTTATTCACCCGACACCGGGGAGCTGTTTTTT.

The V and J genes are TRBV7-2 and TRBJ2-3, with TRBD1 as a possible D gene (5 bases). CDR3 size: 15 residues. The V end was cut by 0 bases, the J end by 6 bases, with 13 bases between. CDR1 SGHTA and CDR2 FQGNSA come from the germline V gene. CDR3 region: CASSLAQGRLDTQYF. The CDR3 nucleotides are TGTGCCAGCAGCTTAGCGCAGGGTCGGTTGGATACGCAGTATTTT.

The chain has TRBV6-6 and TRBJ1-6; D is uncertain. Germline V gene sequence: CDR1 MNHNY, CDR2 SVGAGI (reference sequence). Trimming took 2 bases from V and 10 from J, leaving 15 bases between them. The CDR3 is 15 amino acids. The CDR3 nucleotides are TGTGCCAGCAGTTACATGGCGGAGACTGGCTCACCCCTCCACTTT. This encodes CASSYMAETGSPLHF.

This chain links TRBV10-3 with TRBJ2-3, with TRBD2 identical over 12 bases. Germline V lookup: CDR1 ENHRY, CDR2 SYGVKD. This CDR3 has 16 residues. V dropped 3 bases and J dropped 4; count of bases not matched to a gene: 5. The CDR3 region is CAISETSGRFADTQYF. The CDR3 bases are TGTGCCATCAGTGAAACTAGCGGGAGGTTTGCAGATACGCAGTATTTT.

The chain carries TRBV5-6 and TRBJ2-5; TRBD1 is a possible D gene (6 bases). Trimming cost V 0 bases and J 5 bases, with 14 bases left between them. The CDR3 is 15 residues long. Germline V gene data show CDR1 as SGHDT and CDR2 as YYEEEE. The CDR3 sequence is CASSLDRVFGETQYF. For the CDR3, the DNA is TGTGCCAGCAGCTTGGACAGGGTATTCGGTGAGACCCAGTACTTC.

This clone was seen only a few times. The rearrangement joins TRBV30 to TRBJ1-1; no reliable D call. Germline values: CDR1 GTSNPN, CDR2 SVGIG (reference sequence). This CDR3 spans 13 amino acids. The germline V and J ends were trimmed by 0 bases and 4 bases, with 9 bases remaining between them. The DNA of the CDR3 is TGTGCCTGGAGTGTCGCTTCGTCCACTGAAGCTTTCTTT. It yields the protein CAWSVASSTEAFF.